This T cell receptor beta chain was recorded in a study of T cell responses to AZD1222 COVID-19 vaccine. The length of the CDR3 is 15 residues. V was pared by 0 bases and J by 1 base, with 1 base of the junction left unmatched. Germline V gives CDR1 LGHNA, CDR2 YNFKEQ. Data came from immunoSEQ multiplex PCR; TCRdb stores just in-frame clones and leaves some out. The table includes about 120,000 clones, about 90% detected once. This chain uses TRBV4-2 with TRBJ1-1; 8 nucleotides match TRBD1. The receptor comes from an adult in good health. The sequenced sample was peripheral blood, obtained on day 0 of AZD1222 vaccination. CDR3 bases: TGTGCCAGCAGCCAAGATGGGACAGGGAACACTGAAGCTTTCTTT. Translating gives CASSQDGTGNTEAFF.